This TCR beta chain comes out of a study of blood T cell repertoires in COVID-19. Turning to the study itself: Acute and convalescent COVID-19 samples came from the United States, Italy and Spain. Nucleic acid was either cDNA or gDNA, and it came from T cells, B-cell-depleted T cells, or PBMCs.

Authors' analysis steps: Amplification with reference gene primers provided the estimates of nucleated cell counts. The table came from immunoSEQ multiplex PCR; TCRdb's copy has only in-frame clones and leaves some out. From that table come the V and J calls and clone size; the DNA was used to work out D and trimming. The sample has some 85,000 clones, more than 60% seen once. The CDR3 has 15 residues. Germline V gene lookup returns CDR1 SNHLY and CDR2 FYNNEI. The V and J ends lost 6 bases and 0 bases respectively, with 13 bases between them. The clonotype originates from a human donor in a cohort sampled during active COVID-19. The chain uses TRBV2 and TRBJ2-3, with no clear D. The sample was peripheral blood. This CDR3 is CASSPGTASTDTQYF. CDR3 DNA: TGTGCCAGCAGCCCCGGAACAGCTAGCACAGATACGCAGTATTTT.